This T cell receptor beta chain was captured in a study of early T cells in non-severe SARS-CoV-2 infection. Study as a whole: Sequencing input comprised bulk RNA from unsorted whole blood; chain pairing was not available.

This clonotype was counted at least ten times. What it binds is not known. Notes on the study in general: VDJdb matching, biased toward anti-spike CD8 responses, missed private and CD4 specificities.

Individual cDNA molecules each received unique molecular identifiers attached to them. MiXCR was run by TCRdb on the 5' RACE reads, yielding one entry per CDR3 protein. Altogether around 82,000 distinct CDR3 sequences are present, about 12% being singletons, with the ten largest covering about 3.4%. This CDR3 contains 13 residues. Trimming left V 3 bases short and J 7 bases short, with 12 bases between. Germline V gives CDR1 MDHEN, CDR2 SYDVKM. Sequencing was carried out using whole blood. The origin of this receptor is an adult who was a healthcare worker with PCR-confirmed SARS-CoV-2 infection or an uninfected control (not recorded which). The V gene is TRBV28, the J gene TRBJ1-1; D gene uncertain. This chain's CDR3 is CASSFKRNFEAFF. CDR3 nucleotide sequence: TGTGCCAGCAGTTTTAAGAGGAACTTTGAAGCTTTCTTT.